This T cell receptor (beta chain) stems from a study of cytomegalovirus exposure and HLA in healthy donors. Study-level results: In a later analysis, V- and J-gene trimming of beta chains associated with a DCLRE1C missense variant, replicated independently. Cytomegalovirus status, reportedly, was diagnosed with high specificity and sensitivity by the classifier. Among donors in an Asian-associated ancestry cluster, a later analysis reportedly found fewer N-insertions than the roughly 700-donor mean.

Per germline, CDR1 SGHRS and CDR2 YFSETQ. This CDR3 is 20 amino acids long. The V end was cut by 3 bases, the J end by 0 bases, with 27 bases between. This clone showed up just once. The antigen is unknown. Amplification used 60 Vbeta primers and 13 Jbeta primers. TCRdb's table, derived via immunoSEQ multiplex PCR, lists solely in-frame clones and lacks some. Among some 180,000 clones listed, approximately 79% were seen once. The TCR was taken from a woman aged 25 to 45 in good health and CMV-seropositive. This chain links TRBV5-1 with TRBJ1-1; tentative D call: TRBD1 (6 bases). Sample: PBMCs. The CDR3 protein is CASSSIVFRQGRYVNTEAFF. The CDR3, as DNA: TGCGCCAGCAGCTCGATAGTTTTTCGGCAGGGGAGATACGTGAACACTGAAGCTTTCTTT.